The present entry profiles one T cell receptor beta chain with its context. Libraries were prepared by immunoSEQ multiplex PCR; TCRdb keeps only in-frame clonotypes and omits some of them. The sample includes approximately 980,000 clones, over 75% seen only once; the top ten take around 1.5%. Deletions cut 5 bases from V and 3 bases from J, with 10 bases between. Looked up from germline, CDR1 is MDHEN and CDR2 is SYDVKM. CDR3 size: 14 residues. These data are taken from a study of shared clonotypes between healthy human individuals. This clonotype was obtained from a man aged 18 to 29 in good health. The sample was memory CD4+ T cells sorted from blood. The subset denotes: CD45RA-negative fraction. The rearrangement uses TRBV28 and TRBJ1-4; D is ambiguous. CDR3 bases: TGTGCCAGCAGTGGAGACCGTGCTAATGAAAAACTGTTTTTT. Translation gives CASSGDRANEKLFF.